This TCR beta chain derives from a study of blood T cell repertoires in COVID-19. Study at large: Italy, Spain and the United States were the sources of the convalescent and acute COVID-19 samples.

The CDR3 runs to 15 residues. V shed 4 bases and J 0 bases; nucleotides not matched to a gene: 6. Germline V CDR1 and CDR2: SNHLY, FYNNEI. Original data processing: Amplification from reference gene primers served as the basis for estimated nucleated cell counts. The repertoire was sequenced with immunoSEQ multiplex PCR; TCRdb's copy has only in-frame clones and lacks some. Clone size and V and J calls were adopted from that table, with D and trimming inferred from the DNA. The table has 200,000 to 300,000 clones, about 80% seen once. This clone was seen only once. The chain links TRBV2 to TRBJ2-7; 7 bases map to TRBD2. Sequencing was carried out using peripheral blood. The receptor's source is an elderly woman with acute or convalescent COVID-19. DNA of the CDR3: TGTGCCAGCAGTGTCGGAGCGGGGAGCTCCTACGAGCAGTACTTC. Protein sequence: CASSVGAGSSYEQYF.